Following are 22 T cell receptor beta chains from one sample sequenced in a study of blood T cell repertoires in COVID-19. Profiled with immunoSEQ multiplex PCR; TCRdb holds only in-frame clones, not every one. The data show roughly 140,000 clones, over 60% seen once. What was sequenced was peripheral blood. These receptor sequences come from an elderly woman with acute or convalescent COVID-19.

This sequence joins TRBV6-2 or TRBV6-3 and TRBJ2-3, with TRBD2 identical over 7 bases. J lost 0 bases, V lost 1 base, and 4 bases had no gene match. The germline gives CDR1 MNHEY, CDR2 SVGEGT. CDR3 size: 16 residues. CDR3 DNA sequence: TGTGCCAGCAGTTACTTGCGGGGGACTAGCACAGATACGCAGTATTTT. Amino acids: CASSYLRGTSTDTQYF.

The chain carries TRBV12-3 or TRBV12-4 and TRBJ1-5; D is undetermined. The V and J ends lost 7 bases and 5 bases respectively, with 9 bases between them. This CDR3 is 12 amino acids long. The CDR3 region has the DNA TGTGCCAGCACAGGCTTAGATCAGCCCCAGCATTTT. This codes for CASTGLDQPQHF.

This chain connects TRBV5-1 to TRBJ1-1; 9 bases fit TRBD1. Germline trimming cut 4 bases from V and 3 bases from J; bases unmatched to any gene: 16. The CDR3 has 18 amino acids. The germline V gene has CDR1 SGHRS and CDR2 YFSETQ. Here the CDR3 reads CASSRFLGQGYLDTEAFF. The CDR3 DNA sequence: TGCGCCAGCAGCAGGTTCTTGGGACAGGGATATTTGGACACTGAAGCTTTCTTT.

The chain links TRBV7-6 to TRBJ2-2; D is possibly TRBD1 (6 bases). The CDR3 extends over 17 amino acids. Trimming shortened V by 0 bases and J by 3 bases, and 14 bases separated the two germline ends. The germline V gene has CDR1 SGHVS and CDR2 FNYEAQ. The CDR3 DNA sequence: TGTGCCAGCAGCTTAGCGATCGGCAGGGGCCACACCGGGGAGCTGTTTTTT. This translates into CASSLAIGRGHTGELFF.

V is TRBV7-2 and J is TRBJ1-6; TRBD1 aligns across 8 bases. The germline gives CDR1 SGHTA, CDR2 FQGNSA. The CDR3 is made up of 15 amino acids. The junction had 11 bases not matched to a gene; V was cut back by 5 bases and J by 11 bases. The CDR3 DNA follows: TGTGCCAGCAGCCTACCCCGGGACAGGAATCCACCCCTCCACTTT. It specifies CASSLPRDRNPPLHF.

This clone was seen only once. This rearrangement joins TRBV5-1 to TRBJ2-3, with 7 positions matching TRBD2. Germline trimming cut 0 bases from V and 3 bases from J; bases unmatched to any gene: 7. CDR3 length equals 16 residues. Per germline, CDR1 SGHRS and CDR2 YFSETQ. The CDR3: CASSLGGSGATDTQYF. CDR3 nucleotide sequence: TGCGCCAGCAGCTTGGGAGGGAGCGGGGCAACAGATACGCAGTATTTT. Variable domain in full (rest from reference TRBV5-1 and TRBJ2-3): KAGVTQTPRYLIKTRGQQVTLSCSPISGHRSVSWYQQTPGQGLQFLFEYFSETQRNKGNFPGRFSGRQFSNSRSEMNVSTLELGDSALYLCASSLGGSGATDTQYFGPGTRLTVL.

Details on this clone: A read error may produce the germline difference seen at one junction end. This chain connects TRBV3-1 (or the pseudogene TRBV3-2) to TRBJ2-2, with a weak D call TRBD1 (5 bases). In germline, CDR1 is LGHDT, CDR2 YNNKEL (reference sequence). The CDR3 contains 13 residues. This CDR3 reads CASKGQATGELFF. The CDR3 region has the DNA TGTGCAAGCAAGGGGCAAGCCACCGGGGAGCTGTTTTTT.

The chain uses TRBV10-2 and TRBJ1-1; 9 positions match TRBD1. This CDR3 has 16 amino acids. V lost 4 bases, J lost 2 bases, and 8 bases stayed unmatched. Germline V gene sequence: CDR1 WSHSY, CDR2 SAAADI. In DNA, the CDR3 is TGCGCCAGCAGTGGTGTTGGACAGGGGTTAAACACTGAAGCTTTCTTT. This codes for CASSGVGQGLNTEAFF.

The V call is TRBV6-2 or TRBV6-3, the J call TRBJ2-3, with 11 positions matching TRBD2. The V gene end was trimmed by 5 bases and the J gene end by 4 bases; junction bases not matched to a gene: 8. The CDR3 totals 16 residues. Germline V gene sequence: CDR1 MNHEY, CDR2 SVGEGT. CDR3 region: CASSKGHSGRADTQYF. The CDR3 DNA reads TGTGCCAGCAGTAAGGGGCATAGCGGGAGGGCAGATACGCAGTATTTT.

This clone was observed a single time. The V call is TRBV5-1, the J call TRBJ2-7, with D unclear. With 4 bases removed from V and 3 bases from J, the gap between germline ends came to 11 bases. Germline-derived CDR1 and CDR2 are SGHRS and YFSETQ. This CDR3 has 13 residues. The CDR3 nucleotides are TGCGCCAGCAGCCTCAGGTCAGACTACGAGCAGTACTTC. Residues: CASSLRSDYEQYF.

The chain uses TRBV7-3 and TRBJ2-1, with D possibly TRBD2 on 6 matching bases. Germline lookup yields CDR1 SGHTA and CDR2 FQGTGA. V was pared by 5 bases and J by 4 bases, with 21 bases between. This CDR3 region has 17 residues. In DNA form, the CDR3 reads TGTGCCAGCAGCCCACGGGACTCTCAGGGATGGTACAATGAGCAGTTCTTC. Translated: CASSPRDSQGWYNEQFF.

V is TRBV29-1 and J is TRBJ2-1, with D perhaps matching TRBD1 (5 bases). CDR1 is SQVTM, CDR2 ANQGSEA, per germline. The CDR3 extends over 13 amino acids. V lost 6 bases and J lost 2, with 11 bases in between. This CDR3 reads CSVGQGPYNEQFF. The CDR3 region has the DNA TGCAGCGTGGGGCAGGGTCCCTACAATGAGCAGTTCTTC.

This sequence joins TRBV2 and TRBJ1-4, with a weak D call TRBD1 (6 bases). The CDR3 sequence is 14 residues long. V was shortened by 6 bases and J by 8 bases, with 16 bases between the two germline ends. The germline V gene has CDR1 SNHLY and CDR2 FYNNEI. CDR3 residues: CASRDGGAGEKLFF. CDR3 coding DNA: TGTGCCAGCAGAGATGGGGGGGCTGGGGAAAAACTGTTTTTT.

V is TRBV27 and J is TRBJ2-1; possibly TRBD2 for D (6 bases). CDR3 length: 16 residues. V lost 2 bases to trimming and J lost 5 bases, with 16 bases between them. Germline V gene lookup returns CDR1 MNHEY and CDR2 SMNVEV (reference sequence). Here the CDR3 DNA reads TGTGCCAGCAGTTTAGGGTTTGGGACTCAAAACAATGAGCAGTTCTTC. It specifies CASSLGFGTQNNEQFF.

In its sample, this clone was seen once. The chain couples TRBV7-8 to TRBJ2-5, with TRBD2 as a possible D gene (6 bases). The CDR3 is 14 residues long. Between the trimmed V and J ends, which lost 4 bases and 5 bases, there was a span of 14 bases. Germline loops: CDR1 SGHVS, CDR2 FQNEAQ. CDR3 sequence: CASSSVGGIETQYF. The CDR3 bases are TGTGCCAGCAGCTCGGTCGGGGGAATCGAGACCCAGTACTTC.

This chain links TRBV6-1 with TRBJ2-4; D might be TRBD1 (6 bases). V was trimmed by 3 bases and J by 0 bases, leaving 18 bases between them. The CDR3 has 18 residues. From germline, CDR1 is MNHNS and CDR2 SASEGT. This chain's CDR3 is CASSDPPTGLSAKNIQYF. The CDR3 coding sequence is TGTGCCAGCAGTGACCCTCCCACAGGGCTGTCAGCCAAAAACATTCAGTACTTC.

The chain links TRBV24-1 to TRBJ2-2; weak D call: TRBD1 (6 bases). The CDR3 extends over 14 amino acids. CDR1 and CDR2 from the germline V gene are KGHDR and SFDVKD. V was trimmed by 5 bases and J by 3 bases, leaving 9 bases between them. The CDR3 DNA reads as TGTGCCACCAGTGTAGGGGGAGACACCGGGGAGCTGTTTTTT. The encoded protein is CATSVGGDTGELFF.

CDR3 protein: CASKGQGANEKLFF. The CDR3 DNA follows: TGTGCCAGCAAAGGACAGGGGGCAAATGAAAAACTGTTTTTT. This rearrangement joins TRBV2 to TRBJ1-4; 11 nucleotides agree with TRBD1. Germline assignment: CDR1 SNHLY and CDR2 FYNNEI. The CDR3 loop spans 14 amino acids. V lost 7 bases, J lost 5 bases, and 3 bases stayed unmatched.

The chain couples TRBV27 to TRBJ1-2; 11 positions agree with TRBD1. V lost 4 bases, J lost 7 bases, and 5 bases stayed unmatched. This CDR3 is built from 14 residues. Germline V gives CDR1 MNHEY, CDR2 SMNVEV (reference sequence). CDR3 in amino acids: CASSYGGQGGGYTF. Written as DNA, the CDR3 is TGTGCCAGCAGTTACGGGGGACAGGGGGGTGGCTACACCTTC.

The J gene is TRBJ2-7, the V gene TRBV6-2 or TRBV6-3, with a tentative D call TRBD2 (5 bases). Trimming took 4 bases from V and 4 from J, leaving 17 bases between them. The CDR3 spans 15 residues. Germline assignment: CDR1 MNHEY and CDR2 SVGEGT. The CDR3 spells CASSSTVLRGYEQYF. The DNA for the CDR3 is TGTGCCAGCAGTTCAACGGTACTTCGGGGTTACGAGCAGTACTTC.

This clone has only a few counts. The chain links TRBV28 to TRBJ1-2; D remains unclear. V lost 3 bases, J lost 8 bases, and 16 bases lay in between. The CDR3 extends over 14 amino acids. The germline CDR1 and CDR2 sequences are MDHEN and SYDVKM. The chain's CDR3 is CASSFEPTMRGYTF. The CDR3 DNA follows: TGTGCCAGCAGTTTTGAGCCTACTATGCGGGGCTACACCTTC.

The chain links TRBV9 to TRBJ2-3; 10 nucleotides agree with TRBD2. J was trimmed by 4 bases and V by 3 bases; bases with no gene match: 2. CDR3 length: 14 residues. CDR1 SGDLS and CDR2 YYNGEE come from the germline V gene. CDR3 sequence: CASSGTSGADTQYF. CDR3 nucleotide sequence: TGTGCCAGCAGCGGGACTAGCGGTGCAGATACGCAGTATTTT. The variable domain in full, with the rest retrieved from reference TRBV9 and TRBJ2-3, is DSGVTQTPKHLITATGQRVTLRCSPRSGDLSVYWYQQSLDQGLQFLIQYYNGEERAKGNILERFSAQQFPDLHSELNLSSLELGDSALYFCASSGTSGADTQYFGPGTRLTVL.